Below are 5 T cell receptor beta chains sequenced from a single sample in a study of regulatory T cells in long-lasting Graves disease. Specified time point: persistent/refractory GD, antithyroid drugs over 5 years with positive TRAb. RNA isolated from PBMCs was used to make the TCR library. Construction of TCR beta libraries relied on iRepertoire HTBI primers and on Arm-PCR targeting CDR3 regions. One entry per CDR3 protein, called by TCRdb with MiXCR from the multiplex PCR reads. The sample lists under 500,000 distinct CDR3 sequences; 20% were seen once. The specimen comprised peripheral blood mononuclear cells (PBMCs), sampled when the disease was refractory, from a patient treated with antithyroid drugs. Receptor source: a female donor with Graves disease.

This clonotype appeared many times. This rearrangement joins TRBV28 to TRBJ2-2; TRBD1 might be the D (6 bases). Trimming removed 4 bases from V and 7 bases from J, with 13 bases in between. There are 14 residues in the CDR3. CDR1 and CDR2 from the germline V gene are MDHEN and SYDVKM. The CDR3 sequence: CASSSGAENGELFF. In nucleotides, the CDR3 is TGTGCCAGCAGTTCAGGGGCCGAGAACGGGGAGCTGTTTTTT. The full variable domain, rest sourced from reference TRBV28 and TRBJ2-2, is DVKVTQSSRYLVKRTGEKVFLECVQDMDHENMFWYRQDPGLGLRLIYFSYDVKMKEKGDIPEGYSVSREKKERFSLILESASTNQTSMYLCASSSGAENGELFFGEGSRLTVL.

The chain has TRBV5-1 and TRBJ2-1; TRBD1 matches 9 bases. This CDR3 comprises 13 residues. Unmatched junction bases numbered 6, after V lost 7 bases and J lost 7 bases. Germline CDR1 SGHRS, CDR2 YFSETQ. The CDR3 DNA follows: TGCGCCAGCTCCGGGACAGGGAGAAATGAGCAGTTCTTC. It codes for CASSGTGRNEQFF.

This clonotype was seen more than once but under ten times. This chain's CDR3 is CAIAERDFYNSPLHF. The CDR3, as DNA: TGTGCCATCGCTGAGAGGGATTTCTATAATTCACCCCTCCACTTT. The chain recombines TRBV10-3 with TRBJ1-6, with unresolved D. The V gene's germline CDR1 is ENHRY and CDR2 SYGVKD. The CDR3 sequence is 15 residues long. Trimming left V 8 bases short and J 3 bases short, with 14 bases between.

The CDR3 is CAINSLGGTGELFF. The CDR3 nucleotides read TGTGCCATCAACTCGCTTGGAGGCACCGGGGAGCTGTTTTTT. The rearrangement uses TRBV6-1 and TRBJ2-2, with D possibly being TRBD2 (5 bases). Trimming shortened V by 10 bases and J by 4 bases, and 16 bases separated the two germline ends. Per germline, CDR1 MNHNS and CDR2 SASEGT. This CDR3 is built from 14 residues.

This clonotype was recorded many times. This chain uses TRBV2 with TRBJ2-5; the match to TRBD2 covers 13 bases. CDR3 length: 15 residues. V dropped 6 bases and J dropped 4; count of bases not matched to a gene: 5. Germline V gene sequence: CDR1 SNHLY, CDR2 FYNNEI. This CDR3 is CASSQGLAGAETQYF. In DNA form, the CDR3 reads TGTGCCAGCAGCCAAGGACTAGCGGGAGCAGAGACCCAGTACTTC.